This T cell receptor beta chain comes out of a study of blood T cell repertoires in COVID-19. As for the study in general: Both acute and convalescent COVID-19 samples were obtained from the United States, Italy and Spain.

V shed 5 bases, J shed 0 bases, and the junction held 3 bases outside the gene matches. Germline lookup yields CDR1 KGHSH and CDR2 LQKENI. The CDR3 sequence is 14 residues long. Original processing notes: How many nucleated cells were present was estimated from reference gene primer amplification. Only in-frame clones appear in the TCRdb table, and some are missing; sequencing was by immunoSEQ multiplex PCR. That table supplies the V and J calls and clone size; D and trimming were determined from the DNA. The table has 150,000 or so clones, approximately 82% seen once. The chain joins TRBV18 to TRBJ1-1, with 7 bases matching TRBD1. This receptor was obtained from a man between 65 and 85 years old who had recovered from COVID-19. Sequenced: peripheral blood. The DNA of the CDR3 is TGTGCCAGCTCAGAAGGGACAGTGAACACTGAAGCTTTCTTT. It is translated as CASSEGTVNTEAFF.